These 25 T cell receptor beta chains originate from one sample sequenced in a study of identical twins. MiXCR, run by TCRdb on the 5' RACE reads, gives a single entry per CDR3 protein. The sample lists 1.5 million to 2 million distinct CDR3 sequences, 25% to 35% occurring once. Material for sequencing was cord blood. The receptors derive from a newborn girl in good health.

As for this clonotype: A junction end diverges from the germline sequence, so it may reflect a read error. This chain links TRBV4-2 with TRBJ2-1, with TRBD2 matching over 7 bases. The CDR3 spans 15 residues. Germline V gives CDR1 LGHNA, CDR2 YNFKEQ. The CDR3 spells CASSQDREAYSEQFF. The CDR3 nucleotides read TGTGCCAGCAGCCAAGATCGGGAGGCTTACAGTGAGCAGTTCTTC.

This clonotype was detected once. The chain links TRBV6-1 to TRBJ1-5; the match to TRBD1 covers 7 bases. V gave up 4 bases and J gave up 7 bases; unmatched junction bases: 4. This CDR3 spans 13 amino acids. The germline V gene encodes CDR1 MNHNS and CDR2 SASEGT. The CDR3 loop is CASSGQGKQPQHF. Here the CDR3 DNA reads TGTGCCAGCAGTGGACAGGGAAAACAGCCCCAGCATTTT.

This clonotype was detected a few times. The rearrangement links TRBV20-1 to TRBJ2-2; D possibly corresponds to TRBD2 (6 bases). Germline loops: CDR1 DFQATT, CDR2 SNEGSKA (reference sequence). The CDR3 is 13 amino acids. The germline V and J ends were trimmed by 1 base and 3 bases, with 6 bases remaining between them. CDR3 nucleotides: TGCAGTGCTAGAGCGGGAGACACCGGGGAGCTGTTTTTT. This encodes CSARAGDTGELFF.

The V call is TRBV5-1, the J call TRBJ2-5, with D possibly TRBD2 on 6 matching bases. The CDR3 totals 12 residues. CDR1 is SGHRS, CDR2 YFSETQ, per germline. V was cut by 3 bases and J by 13 bases, with 16 bases left in between. The CDR3 bases are TGCGCCAGCAGCTCGCCCGAGACTAGTCTGTACTTC. This encodes CASSSPETSLYF.

The CDR3 region has the DNA TGTGCCAGCCGCAATATCTACAATGAGCAGTTCTTC. Its translation is CASRNIYNEQFF. The V call is TRBV28, the J call TRBJ2-1; D not resolved. V lost 8 bases and J 3 bases, leaving 8 bases between the germline ends. CDR3 length: 12 residues. Germline V CDR1 and CDR2: MDHEN, SYDVKM.

This clonotype was detected only a few times. The rearrangement links TRBV9 to TRBJ2-2; 7 bases map to TRBD2. This CDR3 spans 15 amino acids. Germline V CDR1 and CDR2: SGDLS, YYNGEE. V lost 3 bases and J lost 3; bases outside the gene matches: 5. The CDR3 region has the DNA TGTGCCAGCAGCGCGACTAGCTGGGACACCGGGGAGCTGTTTTTT. This codes for CASSATSWDTGELFF.

This clonotype was counted only a few times. This chain connects TRBV4-1 to TRBJ2-2; D is possibly TRBD1 or TRBD2 (5 bases each). The V and J ends lost 1 base and 6 bases respectively, with 6 bases between them. The length of the CDR3 is 13 residues. Germline values: CDR1 MGHRA, CDR2 YSYEKL. The CDR3: CASSQGDPGELFF. In DNA form, the CDR3 reads TGCGCCAGCAGCCAAGGGGACCCCGGGGAGCTGTTTTTT.

The rearrangement uses TRBV20-1 and TRBJ2-5; D might be TRBD2 (5 bases). The germline V gene has CDR1 DFQATT and CDR2 SNEGSKA (reference sequence). The CDR3 sequence is 15 residues long. V was trimmed by 0 bases and J by 11 bases, leaving 22 bases between them. CDR3 protein: CSARDLAGTYNEQYF. The CDR3 DNA follows: TGCAGTGCTAGAGATCTGGCGGGCACTTACAATGAGCAGTACTTC.

J is TRBJ2-7 and V is TRBV20-1; no firm D call. The CDR3 runs to 12 residues. V lost 7 bases to trimming and J lost 7 bases, with 17 bases between them. CDR1 is DFQATT and CDR2 is SNEGSKA in the germline V gene (reference sequence). The CDR3 here is CSVDGLYNEQYF. CDR3 DNA: TGCAGTGTCGACGGCCTCTACAATGAGCAGTACTTC.

This clonotype was seen only a few times. V and J are TRBV20-1 and TRBJ2-1; 13 bases are a match to TRBD2. The J segment lost 4 bases and the V segment lost 1 base, leaving 10 bases of the junction unmatched. The CDR3 is made up of 18 amino acids. From germline, CDR1 is DFQATT and CDR2 SNEGSKA (reference sequence). DNA of the CDR3: TGCAGTGCTAGAGGAGGACTAGCGGGAGAAATTCGGTACAATGAGCAGTTCTTC. Its protein product is CSARGGLAGEIRYNEQFF.

This chain uses TRBV4-2 with TRBJ1-1; D gene uncertain. The CDR3 runs to 14 residues. V lost 3 bases and J lost 1, with 9 bases in between. Germline V lookup: CDR1 LGHNA, CDR2 YNFKEQ. The CDR3 bases are TGTGCCAGCAGCCAGCAACCAGGGAACACTGAAGCTTTCTTT. Translated, it gives CASSQQPGNTEAFF.

This clonotype was found a few times. The rearrangement links TRBV7-6 to TRBJ2-1, with 11 nucleotides matching TRBD2. Trimming took 6 bases from V and 0 from J; bases not matched to a gene: 13. Germline loops: CDR1 SGHVS, CDR2 FNYEAQ. The CDR3 has 19 amino acids. CDR3 sequence (DNA): TGTGCCAGCAGAAAGAGTCGGGGACTAGCGGACCACTCCTACAATGAGCAGTTCTTC. Protein: CASRKSRGLADHSYNEQFF.

The V gene is TRBV25-1, the J gene TRBJ2-2; 12 nucleotides align to TRBD1. V shed 4 bases and J 5 bases; nucleotides not matched to a gene: 8. CDR1 and CDR2 (germline): MGHDK, SYGVNS. CDR3 length equals 17 residues. Here the CDR3 DNA reads TGTGCCAGCAGTGCCCCCCCGGGACAGGGGGCGACCGGGGAGCTGTTTTTT. It specifies CASSAPPGQGATGELFF.

Ten or more counts support this clonotype. This rearrangement joins TRBV12-5 to TRBJ2-1; 11 positions match TRBD2. The CDR3 is 17 residues long. J gave up 0 bases and V 0 bases, and 1 base lay outside the gene matches. The V gene's germline CDR1 is LGHNT and CDR2 FRNRAP. This chain's CDR3 is CASGLVLAGGSYNEQFF. As DNA, the CDR3 is TGTGCTAGTGGTTTGGTCCTAGCGGGAGGCTCCTACAATGAGCAGTTCTTC. The whole variable domain, filled in from reference TRBV12-5 and TRBJ2-1, reads DARVTQTPRHKVTEMGQEVTMRCQPILGHNTVFWYRQTMMQGLELLAYFRNRAPLDDSGMPKDRFSAEMPDATLATLKIQPSEPRDSAVYFCASGLVLAGGSYNEQFFGPGTRLTVL.

The genes are TRBV28 and TRBJ1-2; D ambiguous. V gave up 8 bases and J gave up 1 base, with 11 bases separating them. The CDR3 covers 13 residues. The germline gives CDR1 MDHEN, CDR2 SYDVKM. CDR3 bases: TGTGCCAGCTTAGGTCCCAGTAACTATGGCTACACCTTC. It translates to CASLGPSNYGYTF.

This clonotype has only a few counts. The chain links TRBV25-1 to TRBJ2-4; D may be TRBD1 (6 bases). CDR3 length equals 14 residues. Trimming stripped 2 bases from V and 3 bases from J, with 8 bases between. Germline-derived CDR1 and CDR2 are MGHDK and SYGVNS. The CDR3 sequence is CASSERGGKNIQYF. CDR3 DNA: TGTGCCAGCAGTGAACGAGGGGGCAAAAACATTCAGTACTTC.

The genes are TRBV20-1 and TRBJ1-2; TRBD1 matches at 8 bases. The V segment lost 6 bases and the J segment 5 bases; nucleotides outside the gene matches: 8. Germline lookup yields CDR1 DFQATT and CDR2 SNEGSKA (reference sequence). CDR3 size: 13 residues. The CDR3 is CSAGTGGWYGYTF. CDR3 nucleotide sequence: TGCAGTGCCGGTACAGGGGGATGGTATGGCTACACCTTC.

V usage is TRBV4-1 and J usage is TRBJ2-4, with 11 nucleotides matching TRBD1. The CDR3 is 16 amino acids. Germline V gene data show CDR1 as MGHRA and CDR2 as YSYEKL. The trim removed 4 bases at V and 2 bases at J, leaving 4 bases unmatched. CDR3 region: CASSRGQGGTKNIQYF. CDR3 nucleotides: TGCGCCAGCAGCCGGGGACAGGGGGGGACCAAAAACATTCAGTACTTC.

The rearrangement links TRBV24-1 to TRBJ2-1, with 8 nucleotides matching TRBD1. The J call is in doubt because the DNA end fits TRBJ2-7 better. CDR1 is KGHDR and CDR2 is SFDVKD in the germline V gene. This CDR3 has 17 amino acids. The CDR3 nucleotides are TGTGCCACCAGTGAAAGGACAGGGTTTAGCTCCTACAATGAGCAGTACTTC. This translates into CATSERTGFSSYNEQYF.

The DNA of the CDR3 is TGTGCCAGCAGCTTAGAGGCCACAGGCGCCTCCTACAATGAGCAGTTCTTC. Translation: CASSLEATGASYNEQFF. The V gene is TRBV7-2, the J gene TRBJ2-1; a weak D match, TRBD1 (5 bases). V was trimmed by 1 base and J by 0 bases, leaving 13 bases between them. The CDR3 has 17 residues. Germline CDR1 SGHTA, CDR2 FQGNSA.

The chain couples TRBV7-2 to TRBJ2-7; a weak D match, TRBD2 (5 bases). V shed 5 bases and J shed 3 bases, with 11 bases lying between them. The germline V gene has CDR1 SGHTA and CDR2 FQGNSA. This CDR3 has 13 residues. CDR3 coding DNA: TGTGCCAGCAGCAGGTGGGGAGTCTACGAGCAGTACTTC. Translation: CASSRWGVYEQYF.

This clonotype has just a few counts. The J gene is TRBJ1-6, the V gene TRBV10-2, with unresolved D. The CDR3 runs to 12 residues. Germline CDR1 and CDR2: WSHSY and SAAADI. Deletions cut 10 bases from V and 7 bases from J, with 11 bases between. The CDR3 sequence: CAIALGNSPLHF. CDR3 in DNA: TGCGCCATCGCCCTAGGGAATTCACCCCTCCACTTT.

This clonotype was counted between two and nine times. The CDR3 reads CASSQRQTNQPQHF. Here the CDR3 DNA reads TGTGCCAGCAGTCAAAGACAGACCAATCAGCCCCAGCATTTT. The rearrangement links TRBV28 to TRBJ1-5; possible D gene TRBD1, 5 bases. CDR1 is MDHEN, CDR2 SYDVKM, per germline. The CDR3 has 14 residues. Deletions cut 5 bases from V and 3 bases from J, with 11 bases between.

The chain links TRBV12-3 or TRBV12-4 to TRBJ1-1; 9 positions agree with TRBD1. This CDR3 is built from 13 residues. With V trimmed by 6 bases and J by 7 bases, 6 bases remained unmatched. The DNA for the CDR3 is TGTGCCAGCAGGGGACAGGGTCCGCGTGAAGCTTTCTTT. Its protein is CASRGQGPREAFF.

A few counts support this clonotype. The chain joins TRBV7-8 to TRBJ1-5; 8 bases are a match to TRBD1. Trimming removed 4 bases from V and 3 bases from J; junction bases left unmatched: 5. Germline CDR1 reads SGHVS; CDR2 reads FQNEAQ. CDR3 size: 15 residues. CDR3 protein: CASSSGGLPNQPQHF. The CDR3 DNA is TGTGCCAGCAGCTCAGGGGGCCTCCCCAATCAGCCCCAGCATTTT. The full variable domain, in which reference TRBV7-8 and TRBJ1-5 provide the parts outside the CDR3, is GAGVSQSPRYKVAKRGQDVALRCDPISGHVSLFWYQQALGQGPEFLTYFQNEAQLDKSGLPSDRFFAERPEGSVSTLKIQRTQQEDSAVYLCASSSGGLPNQPQHFGDGTRLSIL.